The following is a T cell receptor beta chain sequence with its context. Germline CDR1 reads MNHGY; CDR2 reads SVAAGI. The CDR3 runs to 16 residues. V shed 4 bases and J shed 8 bases, with 21 bases lying between them. Time point of the sample: newly diagnosed GD, antithyroid drugs for less than 3 months. Extracted RNA from PBMCs served as the source of the TCR library. The data were taken from a study of regulatory T cells in long-lasting Graves disease. HTBI primers from iRepertoire and Arm-PCR of CDR3 regions yielded the TCR beta libraries. A single record per CDR3 protein comes from TCRdb applying MiXCR to the multiplex PCR reads. This sample has 500,000 or so distinct CDR3 sequences, with 15% to 20% found just once. This same sample was also taken into another study, of T cells in Graves' hyperthyroidism and ophthalmopathy. From that second work: Any patient presenting with uncontrolled infection, other autoimmune disease, pregnancy or lactation was left out.

V and J are TRBV6-9 and TRBJ2-1; D unclear. Sequenced here: peripheral blood mononuclear cells (PBMCs), sampled at new diagnosis, from a patient treated with antithyroid drugs. The clonotype comes from a man aged 35 to 55 with Graves disease. The DNA for the CDR3 is TGTGCCAGCAGTTCCCCGACAACTTCTTACAACGATGAGCAGTTCTTC. Translation gives CASSSPTTSYNDEQFF.